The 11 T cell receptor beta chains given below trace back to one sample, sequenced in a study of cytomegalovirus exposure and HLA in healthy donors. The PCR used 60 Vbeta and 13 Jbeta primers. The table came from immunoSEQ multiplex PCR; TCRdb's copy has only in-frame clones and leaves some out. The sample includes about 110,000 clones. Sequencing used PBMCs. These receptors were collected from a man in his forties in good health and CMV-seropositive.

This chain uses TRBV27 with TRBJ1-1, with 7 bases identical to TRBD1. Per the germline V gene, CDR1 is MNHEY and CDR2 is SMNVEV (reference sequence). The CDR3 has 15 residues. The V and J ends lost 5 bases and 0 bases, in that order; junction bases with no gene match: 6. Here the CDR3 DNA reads TGTGCCAGCAGTACTCGGACAGGCTTGAACACTGAAGCTTTCTTT. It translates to CASSTRTGLNTEAFF.

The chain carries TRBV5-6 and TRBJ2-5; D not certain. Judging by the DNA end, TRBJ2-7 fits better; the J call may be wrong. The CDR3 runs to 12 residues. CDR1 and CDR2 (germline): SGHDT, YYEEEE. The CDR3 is CASSLLNYEQYF. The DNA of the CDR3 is TGTGCCAGCAGCTTGTTGAACTACGAGCAGTACTTC.

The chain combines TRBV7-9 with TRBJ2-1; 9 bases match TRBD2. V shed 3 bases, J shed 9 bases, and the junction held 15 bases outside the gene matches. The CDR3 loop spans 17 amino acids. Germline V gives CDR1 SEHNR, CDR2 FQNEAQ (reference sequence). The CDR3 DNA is TGTGCCAGCAGCTTTGGTACCGGGGCTAGCGGGACGGGTGAGCAGTTCTTC. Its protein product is CASSFGTGASGTGEQFF.

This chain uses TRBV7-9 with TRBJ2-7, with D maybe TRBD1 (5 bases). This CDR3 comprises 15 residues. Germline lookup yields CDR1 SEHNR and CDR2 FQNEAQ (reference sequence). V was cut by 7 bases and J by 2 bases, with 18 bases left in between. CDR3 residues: CASTPGGRVPYEQYF. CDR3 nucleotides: TGTGCCAGCACCCCGGGTGGCAGGGTTCCCTACGAGCAGTACTTC.

CDR3 sequence (DNA): TGTGCCAGCAGTTTCGGCGGCGCCTACAATGAGCAGTTCTTC. Its protein product is CASSFGGAYNEQFF. The V call is TRBV28, the J call TRBJ2-1; D remains unclear. V lost 3 bases to trimming and J lost 2 bases, with 8 bases between them. The CDR3 contains 14 residues. The germline V gene has CDR1 MDHEN and CDR2 SYDVKM.

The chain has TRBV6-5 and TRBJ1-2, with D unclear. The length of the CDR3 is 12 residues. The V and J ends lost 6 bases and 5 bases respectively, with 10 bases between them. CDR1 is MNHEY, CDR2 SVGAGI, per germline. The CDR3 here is CASSPTNYGYTF. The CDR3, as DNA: TGTGCCAGCAGCCCGACAAATTATGGCTACACCTTC.

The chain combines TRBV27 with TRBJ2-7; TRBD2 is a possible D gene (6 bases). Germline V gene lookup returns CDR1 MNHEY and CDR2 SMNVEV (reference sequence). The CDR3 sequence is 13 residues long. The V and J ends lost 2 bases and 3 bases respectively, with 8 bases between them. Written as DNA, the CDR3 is TGTGCCAGCAGTTTAACGGGAGACTACGAGCAGTACTTC. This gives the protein CASSLTGDYEQYF.

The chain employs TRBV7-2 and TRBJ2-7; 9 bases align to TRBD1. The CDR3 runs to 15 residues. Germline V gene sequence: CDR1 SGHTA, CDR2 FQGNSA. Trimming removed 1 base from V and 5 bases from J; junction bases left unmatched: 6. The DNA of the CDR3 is TGTGCCAGCAGCTTAGGTATGGGACAGGGCGACGAGCAGTACTTC. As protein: CASSLGMGQGDEQYF.

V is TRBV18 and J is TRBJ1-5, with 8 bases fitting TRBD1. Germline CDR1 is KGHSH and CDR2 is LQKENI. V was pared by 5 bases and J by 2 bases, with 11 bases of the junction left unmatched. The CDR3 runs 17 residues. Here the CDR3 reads CASSSRTGTNGNQPQHF. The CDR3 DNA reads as TGTGCCAGCTCATCGAGGACAGGGACAAATGGCAATCAGCCCCAGCATTTT.

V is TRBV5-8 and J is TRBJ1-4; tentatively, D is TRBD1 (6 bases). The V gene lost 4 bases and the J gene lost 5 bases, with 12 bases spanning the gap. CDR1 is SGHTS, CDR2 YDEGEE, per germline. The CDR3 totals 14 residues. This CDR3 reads CASSQGILNEKLFF. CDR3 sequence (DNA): TGTGCCAGCAGCCAGGGGATCTTAAATGAAAAACTGTTTTTT.

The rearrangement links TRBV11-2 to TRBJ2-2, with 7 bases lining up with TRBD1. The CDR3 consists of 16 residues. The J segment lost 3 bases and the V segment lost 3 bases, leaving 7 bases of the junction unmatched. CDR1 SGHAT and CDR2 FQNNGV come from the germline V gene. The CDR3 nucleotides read TGTGCCAGCAGCTTTAGGGGGCTGGTTGACACCGGGGAGCTGTTTTTT. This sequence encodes CASSFRGLVDTGELFF. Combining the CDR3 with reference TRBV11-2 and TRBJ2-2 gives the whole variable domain EAGVAQSPRYKIIEKRQSVAFWCNPISGHATLYWYQQILGQGPKLLIQFQNNGVVDDSQLPKDRFSAERLKGVDSTLKIQPAKLEDSAVYLCASSFRGLVDTGELFFGEGSRLTVL.